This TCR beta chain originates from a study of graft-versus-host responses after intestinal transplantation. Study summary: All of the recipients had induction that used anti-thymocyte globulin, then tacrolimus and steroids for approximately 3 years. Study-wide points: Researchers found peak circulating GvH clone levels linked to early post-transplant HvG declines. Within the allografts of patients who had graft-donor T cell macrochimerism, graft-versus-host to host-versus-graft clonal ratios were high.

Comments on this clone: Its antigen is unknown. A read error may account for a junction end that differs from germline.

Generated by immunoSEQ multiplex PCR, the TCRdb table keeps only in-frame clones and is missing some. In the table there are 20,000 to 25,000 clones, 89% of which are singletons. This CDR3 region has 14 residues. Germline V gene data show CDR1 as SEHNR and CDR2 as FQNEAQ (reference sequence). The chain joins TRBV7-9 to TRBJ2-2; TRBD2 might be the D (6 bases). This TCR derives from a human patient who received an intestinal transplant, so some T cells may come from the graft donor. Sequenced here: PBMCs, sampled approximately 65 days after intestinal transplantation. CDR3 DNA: TGTGCCAGCAGCCCCACCGGGAACGTCGGGGGGCTGTTTTTT. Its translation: CASSPTGNVGGLFF.